Listed below are T cell receptor beta chains from one sample, sequenced in a study of shared clonotypes between healthy human individuals. Profiling relied on immunoSEQ multiplex PCR, and the TCRdb table lists in-frame clones only, not all of them. The sample has hundreds of thousands of clones; 60% to 75% are singletons. Input material: memory CD4+ T cells sorted from blood. These receptors came from a woman aged 30 to 39 in good health. CDR3s include the opening cysteine and the closing phenylalanine or tryptophan. Each record gives: V gene, D gene, J gene, CDR3 length, clone size, CDR3 protein, CDR3 DNA. The D gene is left open where the match is weak. Expanded clones get a size class; other rows say once, few or many, or leave the size out.

TRBV6-5	NA	TRBJ1-5	14	NA	CASSYSGGGQPQHF	TGTGCCAGCAGTTACTCTGGTGGGGGTCAGCCCCAGCATTTT
TRBV7-9	NA	TRBJ2-1	15	NA	CASSFPAPRDNEQFF	TGTGCCAGCAGCTTTCCGGCCCCTAGGGACAATGAGCAGTTCTTC
TRBV6-5	NA	TRBJ2-6	15	NA	CASGADSSGANVLTF	TGTGCCAGCGGGGCAGATAGCTCTGGGGCCAACGTCCTGACTTTC
TRBV11-2	NA	TRBJ2-4	13	NA	CASSYEPKNIQYF	TGTGCCAGCAGCTACGAACCCAAAAACATTCAGTACTTC
TRBV11-3	TRBD2	TRBJ2-1	13	NA	CASSLGLAGEQFF	TGTGCCAGCAGCCTGGGACTAGCGGGTGAGCAGTTCTTC
TRBV28	NA	TRBJ1-2	14	NA	CASSYGVSGYGYTF	TGTGCCAGCAGTTATGGGGTATCGGGGTATGGCTACACCTTC
TRBV27	TRBD2	TRBJ2-6	17	NA	CASSRLAGGKGANVLTF	TGTGCCAGCAGTAGACTAGCGGGAGGGAAAGGGGCCAACGTCCTGACTTTC
TRBV21-1	NA	TRBJ1-5	17	NA	CASSKRRPGGGNQPQHF	TGTGCCAGCAGCAAAAGGCGGCCAGGGGGAGGCAATCAGCCCCAGCATTTT
TRBV6-1	NA	TRBJ1-2	18	NA	CASSENLRPSRQNYGYTF	TGTGCCAGCAGTGAAAACTTGAGACCATCCAGACAGAACTATGGCTACACCTTC
TRBV13	NA	TRBJ2-1	14	NA	CASSFISENNEQFF	TGTGCCAGCAGCTTCATTTCGGAGAACAATGAGCAGTTCTTC
TRBV12-2	NA	TRBJ1-2	14	NA	CASRREGAGVGYTF	TGTGCAAGTCGCCGGGAGGGGGCCGGAGTTGGCTACACCTTC
TRBV7-2	TRBD1	TRBJ2-5	13	NA	CASSAGQEETQYF	TGTGCCAGCAGCGCCGGACAGGAGGAGACCCAGTACTTC
TRBV12-2	NA	TRBJ2-1	16	few	CASRLEAGGTYNEQFF	TGTGCAAGTCGCTTGGAAGCGGGAGGCACCTACAATGAGCAGTTCTTC
TRBV25-1	NA	TRBJ2-1	12	NA	CASSGGWNEQFF	TGTGCCAGCAGTGGGGGGTGGAATGAGCAGTTCTTC
TRBV27	NA	TRBJ2-7	15	NA	CASSFRYGDRYEQYF	TGTGCCAGCAGTTTCCGCTATGGGGACCGTTACGAGCAGTACTTC
TRBV11-2	TRBD2	TRBJ2-5	16	NA	CASSQVAGGSQETQYF	TGTGCCAGCAGCCAAGTAGCGGGAGGTTCCCAAGAGACCCAGTACTTC
TRBV28	TRBD1	TRBJ2-1	14	NA	CASSTRTGPDEQFF	TGTGCCAGCAGTACGAGGACAGGGCCGGATGAGCAGTTCTTC
TRBV27	NA	TRBJ2-7	14	few	CASSPWTLSYEQYF	TGTGCCAGCAGTCCGTGGACCCTTAGCTACGAGCAGTACTTC
TRBV5-1	NA	TRBJ1-1	14	NA	CASSIDQRGYEAFF	TGCGCCAGCAGCATAGACCAAAGGGGGTATGAAGCTTTCTTT
TRBV14	NA	TRBJ1-2	14	few	CASSQVKGNYGYTF	TGTGCCAGCAGCCAAGTCAAGGGTAACTATGGCTACACCTTC
TRBV11-3	TRBD2	TRBJ2-1	15	NA	CASSLGLARGNEQFF	TGTGCCAGCAGCTTGGGACTAGCTCGGGGAAATGAGCAGTTCTTC
TRBV7-8	NA	TRBJ2-1	13	NA	CASSLYISNEQFF	TGTGCCAGCAGCTTATACATATCCAATGAGCAGTTCTTC
TRBV5-1	TRBD1	TRBJ2-1	15	NA	CASSFRDRGYNEQFF	TGCGCCAGCAGCTTCCGGGACAGGGGGTACAATGAGCAGTTCTTC
TRBV6-4	NA	TRBJ1-5	18	NA	CASTPRDSTYRSNQPQHF	TGTGCCAGCACCCCCCGGGACTCAACTTACAGGAGCAATCAGCCCCAGCATTTT
TRBV19	TRBD2	TRBJ2-1	14	NA	CASREAGGPREQFF	TGTGCCAGTAGAGAAGCGGGAGGACCACGTGAGCAGTTCTTC
TRBV7-8	NA	TRBJ1-1	15	NA	CASSWGRWMNTEAFF	TGTGCCAGCAGTTGGGGGAGGTGGATGAACACTGAAGCTTTCTTT